This TCR beta chain was obtained from a study of immune characterization of retroperitoneal liposarcoma (dated 2019 in TCRdb). Receptor amplification or capture employed PCR. These reads were obtained on a NextSeq 500. TCRdb reworked the public reads: Q25 trimming with fastp, MiXCR clone assembly, productive beta chains retained. Records with the same CDR3 protein are collapsed into one entry carrying the most frequent genes and DNA. For this sample there are about 18,000 distinct CDR3 sequences; more than 35% appear just once. Clones ranked in the top ten supply 6% to 7.5% of the sample. At the junction V is shortened by 3 bases and J by 8 bases, with 14 bases in between. From cysteine to phenylalanine, the CDR3 is 15 amino acids long. Only CDR3 DNA is held: 45 bases, read in frame from base 1. The CDR1 and CDR2 encoded by the germline V gene (reference sequence) are MNHEY and SMNVEV. Worth noting for this clonotype: Its binding antigen is unknown. No clone much larger than this one lies a single base away; base qualities are absent.

Sequencing input: blood. This clonotype originated in a male donor with retroperitoneal liposarcoma. The chain is encoded by TRBV27 joined to TRBJ2-6; the D gene cannot be resolved beyond TRBD1 or TRBD2, each matching 5 bases. The nucleotide sequence reads TGTGCCAGCAGTTTTCTGGGGGTTTGTTCCAACGTCCTGACTTTC. Translated, it gives CASSFLGVCSNVLTF.